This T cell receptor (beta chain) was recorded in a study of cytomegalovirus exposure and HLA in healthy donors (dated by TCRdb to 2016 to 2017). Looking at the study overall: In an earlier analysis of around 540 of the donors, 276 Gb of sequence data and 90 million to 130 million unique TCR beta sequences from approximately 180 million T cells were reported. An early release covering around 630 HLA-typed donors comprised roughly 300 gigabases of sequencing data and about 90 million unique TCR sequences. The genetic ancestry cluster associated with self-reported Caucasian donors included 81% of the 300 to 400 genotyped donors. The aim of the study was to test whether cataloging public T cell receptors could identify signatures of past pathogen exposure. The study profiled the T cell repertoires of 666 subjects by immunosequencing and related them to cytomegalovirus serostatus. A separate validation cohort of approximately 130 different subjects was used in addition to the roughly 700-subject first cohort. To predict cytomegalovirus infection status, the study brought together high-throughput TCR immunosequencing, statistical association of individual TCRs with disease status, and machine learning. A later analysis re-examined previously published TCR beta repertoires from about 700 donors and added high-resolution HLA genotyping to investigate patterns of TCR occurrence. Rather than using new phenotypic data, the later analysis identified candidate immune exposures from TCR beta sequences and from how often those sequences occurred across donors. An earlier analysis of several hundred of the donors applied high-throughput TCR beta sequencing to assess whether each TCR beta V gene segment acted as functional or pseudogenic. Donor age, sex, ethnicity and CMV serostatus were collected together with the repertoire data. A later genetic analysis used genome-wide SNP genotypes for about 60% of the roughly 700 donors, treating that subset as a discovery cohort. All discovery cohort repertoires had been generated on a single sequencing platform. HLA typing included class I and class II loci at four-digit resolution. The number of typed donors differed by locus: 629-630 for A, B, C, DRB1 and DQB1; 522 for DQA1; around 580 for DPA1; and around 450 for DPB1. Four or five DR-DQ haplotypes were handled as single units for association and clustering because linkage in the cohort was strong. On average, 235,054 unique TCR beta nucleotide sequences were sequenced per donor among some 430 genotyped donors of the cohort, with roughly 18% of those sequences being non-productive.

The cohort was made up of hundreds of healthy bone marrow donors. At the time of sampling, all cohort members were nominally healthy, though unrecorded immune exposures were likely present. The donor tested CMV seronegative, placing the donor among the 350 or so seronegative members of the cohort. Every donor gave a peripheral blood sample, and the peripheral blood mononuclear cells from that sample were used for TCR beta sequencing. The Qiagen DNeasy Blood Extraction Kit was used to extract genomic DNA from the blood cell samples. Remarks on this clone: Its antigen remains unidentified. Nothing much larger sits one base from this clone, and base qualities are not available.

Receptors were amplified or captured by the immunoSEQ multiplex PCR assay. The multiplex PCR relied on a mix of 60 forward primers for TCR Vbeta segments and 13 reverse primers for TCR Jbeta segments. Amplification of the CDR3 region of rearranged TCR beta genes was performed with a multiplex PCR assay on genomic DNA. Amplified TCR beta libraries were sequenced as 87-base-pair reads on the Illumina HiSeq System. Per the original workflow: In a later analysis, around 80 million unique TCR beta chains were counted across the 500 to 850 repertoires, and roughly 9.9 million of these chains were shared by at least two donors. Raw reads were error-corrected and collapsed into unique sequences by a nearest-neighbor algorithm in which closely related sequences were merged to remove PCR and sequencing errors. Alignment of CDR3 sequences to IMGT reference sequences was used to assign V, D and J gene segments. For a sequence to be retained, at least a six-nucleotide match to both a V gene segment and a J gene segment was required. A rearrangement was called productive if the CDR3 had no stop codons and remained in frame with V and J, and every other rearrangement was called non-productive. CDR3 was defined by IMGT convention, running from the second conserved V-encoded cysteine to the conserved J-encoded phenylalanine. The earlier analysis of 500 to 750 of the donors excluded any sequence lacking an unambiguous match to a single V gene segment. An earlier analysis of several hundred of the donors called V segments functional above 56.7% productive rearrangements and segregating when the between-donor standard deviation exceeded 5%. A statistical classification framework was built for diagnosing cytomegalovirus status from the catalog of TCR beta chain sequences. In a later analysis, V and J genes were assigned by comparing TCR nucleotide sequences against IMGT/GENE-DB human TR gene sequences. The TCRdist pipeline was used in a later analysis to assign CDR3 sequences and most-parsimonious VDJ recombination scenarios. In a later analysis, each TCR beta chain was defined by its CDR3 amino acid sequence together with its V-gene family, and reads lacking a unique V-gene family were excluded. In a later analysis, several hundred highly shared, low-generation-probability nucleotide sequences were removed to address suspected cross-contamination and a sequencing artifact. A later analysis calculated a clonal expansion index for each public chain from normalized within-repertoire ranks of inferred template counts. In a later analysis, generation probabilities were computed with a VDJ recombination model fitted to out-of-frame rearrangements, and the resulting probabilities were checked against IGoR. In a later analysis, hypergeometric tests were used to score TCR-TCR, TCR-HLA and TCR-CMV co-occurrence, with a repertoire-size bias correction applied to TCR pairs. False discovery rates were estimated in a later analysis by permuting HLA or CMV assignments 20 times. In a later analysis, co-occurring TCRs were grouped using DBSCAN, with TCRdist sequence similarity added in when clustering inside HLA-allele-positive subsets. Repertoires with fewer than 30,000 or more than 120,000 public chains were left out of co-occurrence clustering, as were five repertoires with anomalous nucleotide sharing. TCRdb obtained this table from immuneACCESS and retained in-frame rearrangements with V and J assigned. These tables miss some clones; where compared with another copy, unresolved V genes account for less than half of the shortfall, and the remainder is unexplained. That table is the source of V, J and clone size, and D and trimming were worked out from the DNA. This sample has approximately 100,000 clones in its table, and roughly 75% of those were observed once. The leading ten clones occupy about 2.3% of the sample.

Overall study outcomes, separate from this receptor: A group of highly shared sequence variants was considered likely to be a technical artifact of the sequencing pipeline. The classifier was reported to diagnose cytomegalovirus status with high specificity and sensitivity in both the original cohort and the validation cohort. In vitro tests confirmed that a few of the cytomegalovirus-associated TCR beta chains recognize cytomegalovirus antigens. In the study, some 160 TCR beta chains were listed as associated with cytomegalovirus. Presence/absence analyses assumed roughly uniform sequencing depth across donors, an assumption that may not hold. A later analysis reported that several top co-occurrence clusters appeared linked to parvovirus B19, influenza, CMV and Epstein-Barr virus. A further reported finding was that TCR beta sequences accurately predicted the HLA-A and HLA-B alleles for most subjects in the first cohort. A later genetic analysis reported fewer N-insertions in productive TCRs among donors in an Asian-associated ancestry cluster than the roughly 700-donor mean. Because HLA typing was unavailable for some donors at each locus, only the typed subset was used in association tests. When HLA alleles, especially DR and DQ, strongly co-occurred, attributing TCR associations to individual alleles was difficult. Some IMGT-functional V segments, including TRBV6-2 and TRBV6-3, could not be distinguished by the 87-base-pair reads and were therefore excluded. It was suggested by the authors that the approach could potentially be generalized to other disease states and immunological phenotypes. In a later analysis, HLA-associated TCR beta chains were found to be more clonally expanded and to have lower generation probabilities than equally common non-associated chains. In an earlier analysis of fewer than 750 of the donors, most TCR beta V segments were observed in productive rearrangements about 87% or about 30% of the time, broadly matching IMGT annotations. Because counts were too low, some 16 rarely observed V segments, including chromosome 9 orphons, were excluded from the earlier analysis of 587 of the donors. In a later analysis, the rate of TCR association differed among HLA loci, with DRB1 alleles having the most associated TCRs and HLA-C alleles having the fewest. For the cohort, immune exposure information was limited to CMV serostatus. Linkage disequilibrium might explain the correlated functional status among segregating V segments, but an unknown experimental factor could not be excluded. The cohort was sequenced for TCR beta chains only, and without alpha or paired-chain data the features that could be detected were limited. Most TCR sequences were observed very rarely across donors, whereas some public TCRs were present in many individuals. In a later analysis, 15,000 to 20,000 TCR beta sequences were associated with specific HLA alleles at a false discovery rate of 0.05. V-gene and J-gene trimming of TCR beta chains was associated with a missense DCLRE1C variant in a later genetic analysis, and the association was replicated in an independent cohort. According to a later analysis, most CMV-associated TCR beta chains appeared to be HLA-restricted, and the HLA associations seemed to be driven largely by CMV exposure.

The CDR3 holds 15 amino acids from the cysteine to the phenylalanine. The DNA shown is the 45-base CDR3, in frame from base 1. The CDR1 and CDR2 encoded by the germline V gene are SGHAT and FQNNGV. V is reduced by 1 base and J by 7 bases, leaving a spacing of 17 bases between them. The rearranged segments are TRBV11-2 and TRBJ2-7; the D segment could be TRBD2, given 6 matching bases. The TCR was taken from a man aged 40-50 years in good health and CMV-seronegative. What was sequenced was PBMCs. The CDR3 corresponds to CASSLVVGGVGEQYF. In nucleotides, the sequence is TGTGCCAGCAGCTTAGTTGTTGGCGGGGTGGGTGAGCAGTACTTC. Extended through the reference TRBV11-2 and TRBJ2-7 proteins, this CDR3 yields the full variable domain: EAGVAQSPRYKIIEKRQSVAFWCNPISGHATLYWYQQILGQGPKLLIQFQNNGVVDDSQLPKDRFSAERLKGVDSTLKIQPAKLEDSAVYLCASSLVVGGVGEQYFGPGTRLTVT.